This is a list of T cell receptor beta chains from one sample in a study of monozygotic twins with inflammatory bowel disease. TCRdb reprocessed the 5' RACE reads; each CDR3 protein has one entry and no DNA is given. Found here are 300,000 to 350,000 distinct CDR3 sequences; the top ten clones hold around 2%. Sequencing input: blood. The source is a human donor with ulcerative colitis or Crohn's disease, or a healthy co-twin of an affected twin (not recorded which). Both conserved end residues are part of each CDR3.

TRBV28	TRBJ2-7	CASSPGGLETYEQYF
TRBV29-1	TRBJ2-6	CSVPWEGSGANVLTF
TRBV20-1	TRBJ1-5	CSAGGRSNQPQHF
TRBV29-1	TRBJ2-5	CSVAVGAGETQYF
TRBV20-1	TRBJ2-1	CSATPGGEANEQFF
TRBV28	TRBJ2-2	CASSYSPNTGELFF
TRBV7-3	TRBJ2-1	CASSFGLAGFDEQFF
TRBV7-9	TRBJ2-1	CASSQLRGNEQFF
TRBV20-1	TRBJ1-5	CSAREVGYSNQPQHF
TRBV9	TRBJ2-5	CASSVEAGPPGTQYF
TRBV11-2	TRBJ2-3	CASSFRQGSDTQYF
TRBV14	TRBJ1-2	CASSQGGVNYGYTF
TRBV12-3/TRBV12-4	TRBJ1-2	CASSLEGYSYTF
TRBV19	TRBJ1-2	CASSIGGTPRYGYTF
TRBV20-1	TRBJ2-3	CSATPGGFSTDTQYF
TRBV20-1	TRBJ2-7	CSADRVGAEQYF
TRBV7-9	TRBJ1-3	CASSPTNSGNTIYF
TRBV6-1	TRBJ2-1	CASSESQVAGRYNEQFF
TRBV21-1	TRBJ2-3	CASTQTGAALPSTDTQYF
TRBV3-1	TRBJ2-1	CASSQGYGAYNEQFF
TRBV12-3/TRBV12-4	TRBJ2-3	CASSPATSGGTRSDTQYF
TRBV7-3	TRBJ2-3	CASSQKGLANTQYF
TRBV20-1	TRBJ2-1	CSARRAGGLNNEQFF
TRBV27	TRBJ2-7	CASSLFRGHEQYF
TRBV20-1	TRBJ1-5	CSAYFGGQPQHF
TRBV6-2/TRBV6-3	TRBJ2-6	CASAGGDTDLSGANVLTF
TRBV28	TRBJ2-1	CASSPSLAGPGNEQFF
TRBV4-3	TRBJ1-2	CASSQDRGGAGYGYTF
TRBV28	TRBJ1-1	CASSLLSGGMNTEAFF